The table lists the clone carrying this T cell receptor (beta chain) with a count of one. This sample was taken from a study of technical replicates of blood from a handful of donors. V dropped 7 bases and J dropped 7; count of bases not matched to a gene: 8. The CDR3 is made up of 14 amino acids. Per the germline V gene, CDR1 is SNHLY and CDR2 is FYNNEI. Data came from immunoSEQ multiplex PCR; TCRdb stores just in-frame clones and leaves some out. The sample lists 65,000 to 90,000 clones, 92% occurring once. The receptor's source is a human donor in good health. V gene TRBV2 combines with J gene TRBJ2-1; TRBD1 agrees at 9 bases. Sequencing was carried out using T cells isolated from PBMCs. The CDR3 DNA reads TGTGCCAGCATAAGGGACAGGGATTTTAATGAGCAGTTCTTC. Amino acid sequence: CASIRDRDFNEQFF.